Here is one TCR beta chain with its context. Its antigen is currently unknown. The data belong to a study of CD8+ T cells in alopecia areata. Study-level results: In scalp, tofacitinib significantly decreased clonality and expanded CD8+ clones among the top 100. Sequenced scalp T cells also include alphabeta T cells resident in normal skin.

TCR sequencing used cDNA made by reverse transcription of extracted RNA. The assay was immunoSEQ multiplex PCR, and TCRdb's table has in-frame clones only and misses some. Among about 200,000 clones, about two fifths were seen once, and the ten largest hold 0.48%. This sample's treatment: oral pan-JAK inhibitor, 5-10 mg twice daily. Lesional scalp tissue (obtained by punch biopsy) and peripheral blood were collected from alopecia areata patients. Germline V CDR1 and CDR2: SNHLY, FYNNEI. This CDR3 region has 14 residues. Trimming at V came to 5 bases and at J to 0 bases, leaving 3 bases not matched to a gene.

The sequence was collected from a human donor with alopecia areata. The genes are TRBV2 and TRBJ1-1; TRBD1 agrees at 7 bases. The sample here was CD4+ T cells sorted from blood, taken at approximately week 30, from a patient treated with tofacitinib. The CDR3 protein is CASSPQGMNTEAFF. As DNA, the CDR3 is TGTGCCAGCAGTCCACAGGGGATGAACACTGAAGCTTTCTTT.